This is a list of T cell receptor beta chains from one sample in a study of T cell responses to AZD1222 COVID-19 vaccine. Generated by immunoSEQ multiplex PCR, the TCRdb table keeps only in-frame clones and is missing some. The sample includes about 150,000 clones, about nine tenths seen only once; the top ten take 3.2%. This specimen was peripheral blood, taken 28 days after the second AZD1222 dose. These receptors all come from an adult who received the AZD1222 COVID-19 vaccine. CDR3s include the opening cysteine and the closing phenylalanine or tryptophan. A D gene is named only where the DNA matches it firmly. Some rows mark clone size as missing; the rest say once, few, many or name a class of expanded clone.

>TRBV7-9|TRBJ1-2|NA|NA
TGTGCCAGCAGCTTGAGCCGGGGCCTGAACTATGGCTACACCTTC
CASSLSRGLNYGYTF
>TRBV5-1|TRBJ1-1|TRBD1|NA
TGCGCCAGCAGCCCCGGACAGGGTGGGGTCACTGAAGCTTTCTTT
CASSPGQGGVTEAFF
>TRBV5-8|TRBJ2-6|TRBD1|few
TGTGCCAGCAGCTCTGGACAGGGGGCTTCCTCTGGGGCCAACGTCCTGACTTTC
CASSSGQGASSGANVLTF
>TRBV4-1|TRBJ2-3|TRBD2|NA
TGCGCCAGCAGCCAAGTAACCAGCGGGGGCACAGATACGCAGTATTTT
CASSQVTSGGTDTQYF
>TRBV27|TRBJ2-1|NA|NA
TGTGCCAGCAGTTTAAAGGTAGCGGCCGAATCCTACAATGAGCAGTTCTTC
CASSLKVAAESYNEQFF
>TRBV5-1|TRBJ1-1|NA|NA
TGCGCCAGCAGCGGAGGACAAAGGATTTTGAACACTGAAGCTTTCTTT
CASSGGQRILNTEAFF
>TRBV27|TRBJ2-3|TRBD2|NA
TGTGCCAGCAGTTTGATACTAGCGGGAGCAGATACGCAGTATTTT
CASSLILAGADTQYF
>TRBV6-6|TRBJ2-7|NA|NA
TGTGCCAGCAGTTACTGGGGCGGATCCTCCTACGAGCAGTACTTC
CASSYWGGSSYEQYF
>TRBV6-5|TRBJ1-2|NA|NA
TGTGCCAGCAGTTACGGGGCAAGGGCCTATGGCTACACCTTC
CASSYGARAYGYTF
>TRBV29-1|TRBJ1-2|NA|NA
TGCAGCGTTGAAGATGAGGGGTTAACATTGGGCTACACCTTC
CSVEDEGLTLGYTF
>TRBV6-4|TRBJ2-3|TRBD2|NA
TGTGCCAGCAGCCCCCTAGCGGGGAGCACAGATACGCAGTATTTT
CASSPLAGSTDTQYF
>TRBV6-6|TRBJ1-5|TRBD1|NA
TGTGCCAGCAGCCCGGACAGGGATTATAGCAATCAGCCCCAGCATTTT
CASSPDRDYSNQPQHF
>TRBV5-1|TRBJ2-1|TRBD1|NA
TGCGCCAGCAGTACCTCGACAGGGGGCTACAATGAGCAGTTCTTC
CASSTSTGGYNEQFF
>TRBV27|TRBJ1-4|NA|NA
TGTGCCAGCAGTTTCCTTAGTAATGAAAAACTGTTTTTT
CASSFLSNEKLFF
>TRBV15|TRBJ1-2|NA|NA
TGTGCCACCAGCCCCCTAGGGGGGACGGGGAACTATGGCTACACCTTC
CATSPLGGTGNYGYTF
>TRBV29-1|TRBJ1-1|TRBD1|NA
TGCAGCGTTCGGACAGGGGGCGCGGGTGAAGCTTTCTTT
CSVRTGGAGEAFF
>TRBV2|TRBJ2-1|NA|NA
TGTGCCAGCTCGGAGTTTAGGGCCTACAATGAGCAGTTCTTC
CASSEFRAYNEQFF
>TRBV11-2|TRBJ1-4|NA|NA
TGTGCCAGCAGCCCAATGGTTAATGAAAAACTGTTTTTT
CASSPMVNEKLFF
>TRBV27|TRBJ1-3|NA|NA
TGTGCCAGCAGTGTCCATGCACCATCAGGTGGAAACACCATATATTTT
CASSVHAPSGGNTIYF
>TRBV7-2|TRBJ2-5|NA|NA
TGTGCCAGCAGCTTCACAGTAGAAGAGACCCAGTACTTC
CASSFTVEETQYF
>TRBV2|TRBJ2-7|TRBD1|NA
TGTGCCAGCAGTCGTACAGGGGAAGCCTACGAGCAGTACTTC
CASSRTGEAYEQYF
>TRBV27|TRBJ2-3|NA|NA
TGTGCCAGCAGTGAGGGGGGGGCAGATACGCAGTATTTT
CASSEGGADTQYF
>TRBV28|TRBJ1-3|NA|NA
TGTGCCAGCAGGCCCGAGGTTTCTGGAAACACCATATATTTT
CASRPEVSGNTIYF
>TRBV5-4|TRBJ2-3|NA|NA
TGTGCCAGCAGTCGGGATCGAAGCACAGATACGCAGTATTTT
CASSRDRSTDTQYF
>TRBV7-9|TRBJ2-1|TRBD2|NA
TGTGCCAGCAGCCCCCGGACTAGCGGGGCGGGTGAGCAGTTCTTC
CASSPRTSGAGEQFF
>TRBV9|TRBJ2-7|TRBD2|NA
TGTGCCAGCAGCGCCCGGGACTACCCCGGAGAGCAGTACTTC
CASSARDYPGEQYF
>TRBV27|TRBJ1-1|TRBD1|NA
TGTGCCAGCAGTTTAGAATCGACAGGGGGCACTGAAGCTTTCTTT
CASSLESTGGTEAFF
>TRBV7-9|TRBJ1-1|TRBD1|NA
TGTGCCAGTTCGGGGGGACAGAAGATAAACACTGAAGCTTTCTTT
CASSGGQKINTEAFF
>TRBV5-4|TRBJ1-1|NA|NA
TGTGCCAGCAGCTTGTTGGCAGGGGTGAACACTGAAGCTTTCTTT
CASSLLAGVNTEAFF
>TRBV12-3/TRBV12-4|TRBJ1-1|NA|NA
TGTGCCAGCAGTTTATTGAGGGTCACTGAAGCTTTCTTT
CASSLLRVTEAFF
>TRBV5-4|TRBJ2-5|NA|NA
TGTGCCAGCAGCTTTAGGGGTTTGGGAGTCGAGACCCAGTACTTC
CASSFRGLGVETQYF
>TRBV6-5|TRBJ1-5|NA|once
TGTGCCAGCATTGGGACAACCTATCAGCCCCAGCATTTT
CASIGTTYQPQHF
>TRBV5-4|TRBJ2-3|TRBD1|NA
TGTGCCAGCAGCGCGGGACAGGGAAATTACGATACGCAGTATTTT
CASSAGQGNYDTQYF
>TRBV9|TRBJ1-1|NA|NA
TGTGCCAGCAGCGTAGAGGGGAGGTGGACTGAAGCTTTCTTT
CASSVEGRWTEAFF
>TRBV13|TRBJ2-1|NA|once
TGTGCCAGCAGGACTCGCCAAGGGGAGCAGTTCTTC
CASRTRQGEQFF
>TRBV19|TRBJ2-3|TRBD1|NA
TGTGCCAGTAGTAAGGGGGACAGGGGACCAGATACGCAGTATTTT
CASSKGDRGPDTQYF
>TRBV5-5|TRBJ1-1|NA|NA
TGTGCCAGCAGCTTGGCCAGCTCAGGGGAGGCTTTCTTT
CASSLASSGEAFF
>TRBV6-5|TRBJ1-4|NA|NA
TGTGCCAGCGGTCCCTTATTAGCGATTAGTGAAAAACTGTTTTTT
CASGPLLAISEKLFF
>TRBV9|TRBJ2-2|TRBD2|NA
TGTGCCAGCAGTAGAACCGGGACTAGCAGCACCGGGGAGCTGTTTTTT
CASSRTGTSSTGELFF
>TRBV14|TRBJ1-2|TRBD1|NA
TGTGCCAGCAGCCAAGATCCCCTACGCACAGGGGGGAATGGCTACACCTTC
CASSQDPLRTGGNGYTF
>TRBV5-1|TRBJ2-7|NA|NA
TGCGCCAGCAGCGATACCGGCGGTACCTACGAGCAGTACTTC
CASSDTGGTYEQYF
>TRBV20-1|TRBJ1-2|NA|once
TGCAGTGCCCCGCGCAGAGATGGCTACACCTTC
CSAPRRDGYTF
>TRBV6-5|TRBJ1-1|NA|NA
TGTGCCATCGGTCCGGGCTACACTGAAGCTTTCTTT
CAIGPGYTEAFF
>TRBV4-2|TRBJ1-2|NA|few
TGTGCCAGCAGCCAAGTTACAGGTACCATCTCTAACTATGGCTACACCTTC
CASSQVTGTISNYGYTF
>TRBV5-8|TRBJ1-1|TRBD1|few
TGTGCCAGCAGCTCCGGGACAGCTAACACTGAAGCTTTCTTT
CASSSGTANTEAFF
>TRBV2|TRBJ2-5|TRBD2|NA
TGTGCCAGCAGTGAAAGGGAAACTAGCGTGGGGGAGACCCAGTACTTC
CASSERETSVGETQYF
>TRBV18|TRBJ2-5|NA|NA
TGTGCCAGCTCGCCCAGGGGAGAGACCCAGTACTTC
CASSPRGETQYF
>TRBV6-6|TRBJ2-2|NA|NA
TGTGCCAGCAGACCCTCCGGGACACGCGTCACCGGGGAGCTGTTTTTT
CASRPSGTRVTGELFF
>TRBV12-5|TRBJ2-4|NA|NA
TGTGCTAGTGGTTCCGGTGTAGTTCTCGGCTCCATTCAGTACTTC
CASGSGVVLGSIQYF
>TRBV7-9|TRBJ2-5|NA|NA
TGTGCCAGCAGCTCCCCTCCAGAGACCCAGTACTTC
CASSSPPETQYF